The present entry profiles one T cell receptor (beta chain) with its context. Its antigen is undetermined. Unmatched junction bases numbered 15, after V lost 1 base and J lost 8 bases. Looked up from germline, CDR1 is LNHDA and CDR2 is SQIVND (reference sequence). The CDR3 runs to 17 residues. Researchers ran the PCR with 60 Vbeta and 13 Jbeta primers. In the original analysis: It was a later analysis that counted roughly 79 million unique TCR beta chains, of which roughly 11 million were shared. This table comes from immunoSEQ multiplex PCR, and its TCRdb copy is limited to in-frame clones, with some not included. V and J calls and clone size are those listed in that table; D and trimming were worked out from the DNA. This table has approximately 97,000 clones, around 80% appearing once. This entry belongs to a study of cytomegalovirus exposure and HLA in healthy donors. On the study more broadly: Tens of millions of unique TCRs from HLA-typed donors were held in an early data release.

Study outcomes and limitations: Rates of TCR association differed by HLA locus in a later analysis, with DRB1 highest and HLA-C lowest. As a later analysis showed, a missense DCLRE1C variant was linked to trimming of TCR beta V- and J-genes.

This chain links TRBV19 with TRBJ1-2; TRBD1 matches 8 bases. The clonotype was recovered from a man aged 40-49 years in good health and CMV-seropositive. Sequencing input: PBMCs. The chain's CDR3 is CASSIGAATGAAKGYTF. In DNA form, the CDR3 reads TGTGCCAGTAGTATAGGAGCCGCGACAGGGGCTGCTAAGGGCTACACCTTC.